The 3 T cell receptor beta chains listed next were all sequenced from one sample in a study of cytomegalovirus exposure and HLA in healthy donors. The PCR ran on 60 Vbeta and 13 Jbeta primers. The table came from immunoSEQ multiplex PCR; TCRdb's copy has only in-frame clones and leaves some out. Of around 190,000 clones in the sample, 60% to 80% were seen once. The sequencing input was PBMCs. The origin of the receptors is a woman between 25 and 40 years old in good health and CMV-seronegative.

The CDR3 DNA reads as TGTGCCAGCAGCGTATCCCCTGGGGGGCAGCCCCAGCATTTT. Its translation: CASSVSPGGQPQHF. The chain carries TRBV9 and TRBJ1-5; tentatively, D is TRBD1 (5 bases). The CDR3 loop spans 14 amino acids. Trimming pared 1 base from V and 7 bases from J, leaving 12 bases between. Germline CDR1 SGDLS, CDR2 YYNGEE.

This sequence joins TRBV6-5 and TRBJ2-4, with a tentative D call TRBD2 (5 bases). The CDR3 consists of 14 residues. Germline lookup yields CDR1 MNHEY and CDR2 SVGAGI. V was clipped by 6 bases and J by 7 bases, with 16 bases between them. This CDR3 reads CASSRTGGWNIQYF. In nucleotides, the CDR3 is TGTGCCAGCAGCCGGACTGGCGGCTGGAACATTCAGTACTTC.

Only a few counts were recorded for this clone. This chain joins TRBV5-1 and TRBJ2-1; TRBD1 agrees at 7 bases. After removal of 4 bases from V and 4 bases from J, the junction contained 8 bases not matched to a gene. Looked up from germline, CDR1 is SGHRS and CDR2 is YFSETQ. The CDR3 contains 15 residues. The CDR3 region has the DNA TGCGCCAGCAGCATCAGGGGGTTTTCTTACAATGAGCAGTTCTTC. It translates to CASSIRGFSYNEQFF. Full variable domain (rest looked up from reference TRBV5-1 and TRBJ2-1): KAGVTQTPRYLIKTRGQQVTLSCSPISGHRSVSWYQQTPGQGLQFLFEYFSETQRNKGNFPGRFSGRQFSNSRSEMNVSTLELGDSALYLCASSIRGFSYNEQFFGPGTRLTVL.